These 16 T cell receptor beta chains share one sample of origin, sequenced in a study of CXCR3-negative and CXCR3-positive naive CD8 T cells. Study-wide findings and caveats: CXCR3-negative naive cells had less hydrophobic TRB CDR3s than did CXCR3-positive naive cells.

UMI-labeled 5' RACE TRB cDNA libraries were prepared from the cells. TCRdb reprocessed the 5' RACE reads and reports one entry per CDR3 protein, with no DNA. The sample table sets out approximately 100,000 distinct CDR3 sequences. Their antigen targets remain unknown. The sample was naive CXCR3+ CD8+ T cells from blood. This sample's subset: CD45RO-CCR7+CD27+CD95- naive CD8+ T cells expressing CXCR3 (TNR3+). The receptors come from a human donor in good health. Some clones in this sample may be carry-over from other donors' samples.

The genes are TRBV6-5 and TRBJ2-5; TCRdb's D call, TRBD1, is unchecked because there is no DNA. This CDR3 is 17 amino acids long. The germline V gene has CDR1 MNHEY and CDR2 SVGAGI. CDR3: CASSYHFRTGYQETQYF.

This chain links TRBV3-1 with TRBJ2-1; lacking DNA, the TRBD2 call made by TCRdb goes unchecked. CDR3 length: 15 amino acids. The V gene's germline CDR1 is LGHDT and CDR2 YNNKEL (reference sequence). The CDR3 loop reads CASSQDWTSGVEQFF.

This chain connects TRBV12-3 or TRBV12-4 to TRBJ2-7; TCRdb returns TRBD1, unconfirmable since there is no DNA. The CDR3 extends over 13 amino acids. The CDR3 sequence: CASSAGLDYEQYF.

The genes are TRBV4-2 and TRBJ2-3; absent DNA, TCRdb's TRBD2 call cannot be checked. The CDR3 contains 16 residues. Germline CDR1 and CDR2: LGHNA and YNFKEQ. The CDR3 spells CASSASGGEPSDTQYF.

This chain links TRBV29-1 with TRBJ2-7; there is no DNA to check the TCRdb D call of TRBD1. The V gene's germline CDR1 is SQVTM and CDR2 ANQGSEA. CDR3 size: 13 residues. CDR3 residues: CSVGPGLDYEQYF.

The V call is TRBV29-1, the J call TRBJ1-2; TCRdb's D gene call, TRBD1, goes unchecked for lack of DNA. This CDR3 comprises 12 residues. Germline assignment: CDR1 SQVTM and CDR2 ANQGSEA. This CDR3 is CSVIPEGYGYTF.

This chain's CDR3 is CASSPLAGGRDEQFF. The chain carries TRBV4-2 and TRBJ2-1; TCRdb indicates TRBD2, and absent DNA this call remains unverified. Per the germline V gene, CDR1 is LGHNA and CDR2 is YNFKEQ. This CDR3 region has 15 residues.

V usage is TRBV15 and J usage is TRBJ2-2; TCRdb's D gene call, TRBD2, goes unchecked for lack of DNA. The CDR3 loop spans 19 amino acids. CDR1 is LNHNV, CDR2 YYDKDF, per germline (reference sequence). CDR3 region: CATSRELASGEPGTGELFF.

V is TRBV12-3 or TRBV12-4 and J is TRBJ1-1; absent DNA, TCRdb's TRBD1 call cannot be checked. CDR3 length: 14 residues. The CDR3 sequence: CASRDRVKNTEAFF.

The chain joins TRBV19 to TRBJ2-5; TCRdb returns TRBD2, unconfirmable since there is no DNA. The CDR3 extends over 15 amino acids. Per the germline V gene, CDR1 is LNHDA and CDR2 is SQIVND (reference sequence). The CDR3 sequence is CASSTDRDFSETQYF.

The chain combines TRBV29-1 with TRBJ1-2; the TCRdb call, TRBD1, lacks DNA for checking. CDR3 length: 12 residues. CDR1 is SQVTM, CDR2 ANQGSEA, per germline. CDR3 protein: CSVESGGEGYTF.

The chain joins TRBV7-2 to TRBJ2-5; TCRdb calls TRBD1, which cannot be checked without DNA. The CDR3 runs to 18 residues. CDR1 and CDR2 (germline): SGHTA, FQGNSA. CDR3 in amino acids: CASSLEGNSAADVETQYF.

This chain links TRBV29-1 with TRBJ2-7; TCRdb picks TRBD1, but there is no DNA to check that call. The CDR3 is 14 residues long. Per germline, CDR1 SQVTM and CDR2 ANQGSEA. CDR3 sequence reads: CSVATGTASYEQYF.

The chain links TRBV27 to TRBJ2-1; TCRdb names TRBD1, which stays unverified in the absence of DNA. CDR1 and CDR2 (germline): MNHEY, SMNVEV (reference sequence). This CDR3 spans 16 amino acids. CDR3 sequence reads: CASSKGEGLYYNEQFF.

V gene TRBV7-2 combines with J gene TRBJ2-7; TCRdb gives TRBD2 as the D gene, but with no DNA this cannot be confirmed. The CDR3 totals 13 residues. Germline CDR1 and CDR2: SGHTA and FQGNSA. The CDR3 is CASSLVTPSEQYF.

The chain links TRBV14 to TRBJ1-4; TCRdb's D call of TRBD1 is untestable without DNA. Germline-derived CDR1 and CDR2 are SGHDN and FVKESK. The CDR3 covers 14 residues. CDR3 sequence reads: CASSQEIRGEKLFF.